These 2 T cell receptor beta chains came from one sample sequenced in a study of T cell repertoires in cytomegalovirus infection. TCRdb reprocessed the reads with MiXCR, giving one entry per CDR3 protein. The data contain hundreds of thousands of distinct CDR3 sequences, 24% of them singletons. Sequencing input: CD8+ T cells from PBMCs. These receptor sequences come from a human donor in good health (CMV status not recorded). Some clones in this sample may be carry-over from other donors' samples.

Points on this clonotype: This could be a read error, since a much larger clone is one nucleotide away. This chain uses TRBV7-8 with TRBJ1-1; D possibly corresponds to TRBD1 (6 bases). The CDR3 is 16 amino acids. Germline loops: CDR1 SGHVS, CDR2 FQNEAQ. The CDR3 reads CTSSLFQAQVDSEAFF. In nucleotides, the CDR3 is TGTACCAGCAGCTTATTCCAGGCCCAGGTGGACAGTGAAGCTTTCTTT.

This clonotype was observed at least ten times. This chain joins TRBV12-3 or TRBV12-4 and TRBJ2-1; D is perhaps TRBD2 (5 bases). This CDR3 contains 14 residues. V gave up 4 bases and J gave up 4 bases, with 11 bases separating them. The CDR3 protein is CASSSGNKYNEQFF. CDR3 DNA sequence: TGTGCCAGCAGTTCGGGAAACAAATACAATGAGCAGTTCTTC.